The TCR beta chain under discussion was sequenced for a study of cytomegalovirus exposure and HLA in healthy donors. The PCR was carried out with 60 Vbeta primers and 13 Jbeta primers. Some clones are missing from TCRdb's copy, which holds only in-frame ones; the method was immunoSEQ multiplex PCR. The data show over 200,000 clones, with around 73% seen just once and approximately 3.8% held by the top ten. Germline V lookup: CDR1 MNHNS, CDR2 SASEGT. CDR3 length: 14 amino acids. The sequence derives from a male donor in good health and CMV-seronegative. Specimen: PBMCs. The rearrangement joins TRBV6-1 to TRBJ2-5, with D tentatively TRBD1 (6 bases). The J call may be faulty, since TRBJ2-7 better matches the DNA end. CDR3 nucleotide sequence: TGTGCCAGCAGTGACCTAGGGGGACCCTACGAGCAGTACTTC. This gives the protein CASSDLGGPYEQYF.